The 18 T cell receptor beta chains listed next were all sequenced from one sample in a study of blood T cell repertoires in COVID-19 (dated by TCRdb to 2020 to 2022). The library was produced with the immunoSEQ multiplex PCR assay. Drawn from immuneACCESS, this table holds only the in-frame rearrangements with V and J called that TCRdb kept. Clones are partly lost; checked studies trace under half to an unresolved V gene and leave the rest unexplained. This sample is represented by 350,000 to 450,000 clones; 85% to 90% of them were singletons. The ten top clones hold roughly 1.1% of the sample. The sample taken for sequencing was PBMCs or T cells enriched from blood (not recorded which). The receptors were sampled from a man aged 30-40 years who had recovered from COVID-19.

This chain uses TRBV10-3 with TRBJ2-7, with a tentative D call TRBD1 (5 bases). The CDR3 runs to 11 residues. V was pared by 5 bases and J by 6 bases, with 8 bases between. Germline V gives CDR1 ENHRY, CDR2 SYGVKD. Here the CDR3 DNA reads TGTGCCATCAGTAAAGACAGCGAGCAGTACTTC. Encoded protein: CAISKDSEQYF.

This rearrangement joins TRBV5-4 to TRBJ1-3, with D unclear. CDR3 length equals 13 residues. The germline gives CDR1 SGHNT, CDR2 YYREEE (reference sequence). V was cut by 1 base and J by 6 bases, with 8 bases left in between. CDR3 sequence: CASSLREANTIYF. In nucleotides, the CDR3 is TGTGCCAGCAGCTTGCGGGAAGCAAACACCATATATTTT.

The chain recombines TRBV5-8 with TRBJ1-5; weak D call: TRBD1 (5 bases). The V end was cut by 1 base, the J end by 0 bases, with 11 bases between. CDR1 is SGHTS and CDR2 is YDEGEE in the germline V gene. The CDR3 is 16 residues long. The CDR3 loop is CASSLFTGYSNQPQHF. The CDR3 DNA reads TGTGCCAGCAGCTTGTTTACAGGATATAGCAATCAGCCCCAGCATTTT.

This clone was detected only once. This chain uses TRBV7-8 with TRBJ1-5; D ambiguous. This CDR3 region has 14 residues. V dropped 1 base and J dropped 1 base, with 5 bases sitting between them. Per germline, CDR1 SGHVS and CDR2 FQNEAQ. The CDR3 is CASSLGQSNQPQHF. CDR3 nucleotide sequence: TGTGCCAGCAGCTTAGGTCAGAGCAATCAGCCCCAGCATTTT.

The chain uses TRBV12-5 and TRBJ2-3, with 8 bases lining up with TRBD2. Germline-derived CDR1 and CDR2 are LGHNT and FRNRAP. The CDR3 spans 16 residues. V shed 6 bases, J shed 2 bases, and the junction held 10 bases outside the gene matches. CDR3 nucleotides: TGTGCTAGTGGCTATTTAATAGCGGGGTTCACAGATACGCAGTATTTT. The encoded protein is CASGYLIAGFTDTQYF.

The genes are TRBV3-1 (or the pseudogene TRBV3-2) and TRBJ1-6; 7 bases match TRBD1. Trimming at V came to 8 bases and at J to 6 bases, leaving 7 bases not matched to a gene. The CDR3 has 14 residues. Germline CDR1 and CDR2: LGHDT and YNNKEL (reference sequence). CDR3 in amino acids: CASCETGINSPLHF. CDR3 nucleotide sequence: TGTGCCAGCTGTGAGACAGGGATTAATTCACCCCTCCACTTT.

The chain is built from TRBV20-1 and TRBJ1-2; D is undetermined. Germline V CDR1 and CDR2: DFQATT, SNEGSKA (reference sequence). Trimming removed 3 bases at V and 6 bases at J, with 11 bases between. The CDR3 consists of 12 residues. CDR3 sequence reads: CSASSPGDGYTF. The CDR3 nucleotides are TGCAGTGCTAGTTCTCCCGGGGATGGCTACACCTTC.

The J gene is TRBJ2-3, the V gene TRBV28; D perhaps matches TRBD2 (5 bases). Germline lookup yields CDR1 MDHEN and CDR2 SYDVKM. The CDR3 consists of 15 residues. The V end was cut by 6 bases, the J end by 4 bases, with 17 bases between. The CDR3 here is CASSLRGVVPDTQYF. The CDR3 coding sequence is TGTGCCAGCAGCCTCCGGGGTGTGGTGCCAGATACGCAGTATTTT.

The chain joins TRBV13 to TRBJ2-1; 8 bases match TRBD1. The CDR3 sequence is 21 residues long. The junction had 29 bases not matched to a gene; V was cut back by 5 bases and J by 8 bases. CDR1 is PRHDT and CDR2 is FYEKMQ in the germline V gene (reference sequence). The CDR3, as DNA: TGTGCCAGCAGCCCTTCCGGTTGGGTAGGGCAGGGGGCTCCGCCGAGCGATGAGCAGTTCTTC. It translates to CASSPSGWVGQGAPPSDEQFF.

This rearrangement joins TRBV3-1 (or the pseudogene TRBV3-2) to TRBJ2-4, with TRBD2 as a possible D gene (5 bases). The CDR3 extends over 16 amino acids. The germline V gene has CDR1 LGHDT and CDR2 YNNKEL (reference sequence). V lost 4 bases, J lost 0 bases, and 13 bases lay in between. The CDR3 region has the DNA TGTGCCAGCAGCCCGACGGTAGCGATAGCCAAAAACATTCAGTACTTC. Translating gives CASSPTVAIAKNIQYF.

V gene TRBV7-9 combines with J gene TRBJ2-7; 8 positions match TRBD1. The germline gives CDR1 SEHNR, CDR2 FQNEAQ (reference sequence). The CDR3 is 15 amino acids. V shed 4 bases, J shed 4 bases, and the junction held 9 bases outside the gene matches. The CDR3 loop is CASSSPADREYEQYF. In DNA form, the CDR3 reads TGTGCCAGCAGCTCACCGGCGGACAGGGAATACGAGCAGTACTTC.

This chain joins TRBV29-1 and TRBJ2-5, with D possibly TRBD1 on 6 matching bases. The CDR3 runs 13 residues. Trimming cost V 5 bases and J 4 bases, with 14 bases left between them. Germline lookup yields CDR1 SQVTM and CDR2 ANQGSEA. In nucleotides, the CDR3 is TGCAGCGTTTCCCAGGGGCCAGGAGAGACCCAGTACTTC. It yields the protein CSVSQGPGETQYF.

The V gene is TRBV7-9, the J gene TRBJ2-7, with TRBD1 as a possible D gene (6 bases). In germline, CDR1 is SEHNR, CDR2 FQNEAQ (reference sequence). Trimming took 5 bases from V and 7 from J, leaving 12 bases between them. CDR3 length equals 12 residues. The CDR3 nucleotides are TGTGCCAGCAGCGCAGAGGGGGTTGAGCAGTACTTC. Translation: CASSAEGVEQYF.

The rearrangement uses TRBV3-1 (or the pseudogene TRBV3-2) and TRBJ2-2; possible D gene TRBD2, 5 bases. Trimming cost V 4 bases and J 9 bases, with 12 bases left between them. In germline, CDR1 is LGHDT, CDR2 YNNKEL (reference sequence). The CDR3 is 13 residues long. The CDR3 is CASSPTNLRELFF. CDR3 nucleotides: TGTGCCAGCAGCCCGACTAATCTCAGGGAGCTGTTTTTT.

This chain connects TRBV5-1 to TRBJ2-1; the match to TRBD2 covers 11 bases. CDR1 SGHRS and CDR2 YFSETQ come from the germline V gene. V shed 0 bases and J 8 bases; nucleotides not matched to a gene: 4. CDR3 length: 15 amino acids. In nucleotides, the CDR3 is TGCGCCAGCAGCTTGGCACTAGCGGGAGTTGATGAGCAGTTCTTC. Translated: CASSLALAGVDEQFF.

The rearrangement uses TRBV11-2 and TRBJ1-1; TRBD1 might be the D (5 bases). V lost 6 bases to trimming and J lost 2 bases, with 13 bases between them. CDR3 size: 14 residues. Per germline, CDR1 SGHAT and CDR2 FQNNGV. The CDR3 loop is CASSLFGGNTEAFF. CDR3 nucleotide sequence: TGTGCCAGCAGTCTGTTCGGGGGAAACACTGAAGCTTTCTTT.

Here the CDR3 reads CASTGGAKNIQYF. The CDR3 bases are TGTGCCAGCACCGGGGGAGCCAAAAACATTCAGTACTTC. J is TRBJ2-4 and V is TRBV2; D perhaps matches TRBD2 (6 bases). The V and J ends lost 7 bases and 0 bases respectively, with 7 bases between them. Germline V gene lookup returns CDR1 SNHLY and CDR2 FYNNEI. The CDR3 loop spans 13 amino acids. Full variable domain (rest looked up from reference TRBV2 and TRBJ2-4): EPEVTQTPSHQVTQMGQEVILRCVPISNHLYFYWYRQILGQKVEFLVSFYNNEISEKSEIFDDQFSVERPDGSNFTLKIRSTKLEDSAMYFCASTGGAKNIQYFGAGTRLSVL.

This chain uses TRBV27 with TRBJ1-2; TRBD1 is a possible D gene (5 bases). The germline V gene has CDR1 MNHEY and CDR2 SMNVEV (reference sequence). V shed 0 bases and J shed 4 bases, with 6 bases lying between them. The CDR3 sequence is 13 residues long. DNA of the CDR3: TGTGCCAGCAGTTTATCCGGGGGCTATGGCTACACCTTC. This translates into CASSLSGGYGYTF.